The following is a T cell receptor (beta chain) sequence with its context. Trimming took 6 bases from V and 11 from J, leaving 19 bases between them. The CDR3 covers 13 residues. CDR1 and CDR2 from the germline V gene are MDHEN and SYDVKM. This entry is derived from a study of blood T cell repertoires in COVID-19. The wider study: Sample material is recorded as cDNA or gDNA derived from T cells, B-cell-depleted T cells, or PBMCs.

Generated by immunoSEQ multiplex PCR, the TCRdb table keeps only in-frame clones and is missing some. This sample carries 130,000 to 150,000 clones, more than 70% of them seen once, and the ten largest clones take 13%. The source of this sequence is a man aged 55 to 70 with active or convalescent COVID-19. Sequencing input: peripheral blood. The J gene is TRBJ1-1, the V gene TRBV28, with a weak D call TRBD1 (6 bases). The CDR3 sequence is CASRRMTGGWAFF. CDR3 nucleotides: TGTGCCAGCAGGAGAATGACAGGCGGGTGGGCTTTCTTT.